The 14 T cell receptor beta chains below were found in one sample sequenced in a study of human T cells and chemical hapten exposure. Time point described: patch test 2, 6 weeks after DPC sensitization. This sample's treatment: therapeutic diphenylcyclopropenone sensitization with weekly scalp DPC. MiXCR, run by TCRdb on the RACE reads, gives a single entry per CDR3 protein. The sample contains 350,000 to 400,000 distinct CDR3 sequences, about 6% of which appear only once. This material consisted of whole blood, taken in connection with sensitization to the hapten diphenylcyclopropenone (DPC). All receptors derive from a woman younger than 30 with alopecia areata. Some clones in this sample may be carry-over from other donors' samples.

The sample holds many counts of this clonotype. V and J are TRBV28 and TRBJ1-6, with a weak D call TRBD1 (5 bases). The V and J ends lost 3 bases and 7 bases respectively, with 10 bases between them. The CDR3 extends over 14 amino acids. The V gene's germline CDR1 is MDHEN and CDR2 SYDVKM. The CDR3 coding sequence is TGTGCCAGCAGTTTTCTGACAGCCAATTCACCCCTCCACTTT. It translates to CASSFLTANSPLHF.

A note on this clonotype: The junction differs from germline at one of its ends, possibly a read error. The J gene is TRBJ2-2, the V gene TRBV6-4, with D possibly matching TRBD1 (5 bases). Germline CDR1 MRHNA, CDR2 SNTAGT. The CDR3 is 14 residues long. The CDR3 DNA reads TGTACCAGCAGGCAAGACAGCTACACCGGGGAGCTGTTTTTT. Its translation is CTSRQDSYTGELFF.

In this sample, this clonotype turned up many times. The genes are TRBV6-6 and TRBJ2-4, with TRBD1 identical over 8 bases. CDR3 size: 14 residues. Trimming took 8 bases from V and 4 from J; bases not matched to a gene: 7. CDR1 and CDR2 from the germline V gene are MNHNY and SVGAGI (reference sequence). This CDR3 is CASGVRQGKNIQYF. The CDR3 DNA is TGTGCCAGCGGCGTGAGACAGGGGAAAAACATTCAGTACTTC.

This clonotype turned up a few times. V is TRBV25-1 and J is TRBJ1-5; D not resolved. Between the trimmed V and J ends, which lost 3 bases and 1 base, there was a span of 13 bases. This CDR3 is 16 amino acids long. CDR1 MGHDK and CDR2 SYGVNS come from the germline V gene. CDR3 amino acids: CASSENDKVSNQPQHF. CDR3 coding DNA: TGTGCCAGCAGTGAGAATGACAAGGTCAGCAATCAGCCCCAGCATTTT.

This clonotype was detected a few times. This chain joins TRBV27 and TRBJ1-2; no definite D call. The CDR3 length is 15 residues. Trimming pared 4 bases from V and 4 bases from J, leaving 16 bases between. Germline assignment: CDR1 MNHEY and CDR2 SMNVEV (reference sequence). CDR3 sequence: CASSYTSANIYGYTF. The CDR3 nucleotides are TGTGCCAGCAGTTACACAAGCGCTAATATCTATGGCTACACCTTC.

This sequence joins TRBV7-9 and TRBJ1-1; 8 bases map to TRBD1. V trimming: 5 bases; J trimming: 5 bases; junction bases outside the gene matches: 13. CDR1 SEHNR and CDR2 FQNEAQ come from the germline V gene (reference sequence). This CDR3 is built from 16 residues. This CDR3 is CASSGSQGAPRTEAFF. CDR3 DNA sequence: TGTGCCAGCAGCGGGTCCCAGGGGGCGCCGAGGACTGAAGCTTTCTTT.

This clonotype was seen a few times. The chain is built from TRBV7-2 and TRBJ2-3, with D tentatively TRBD2 (6 bases). Germline CDR1 is SGHTA and CDR2 is FQGNSA. This CDR3 contains 15 residues. V was cut by 5 bases and J by 3 bases, with 15 bases left in between. CDR3 nucleotides: TGTGCCAGCAGCCGGCAAGCGGGCGGGACAGATACGCAGTATTTT. It specifies CASSRQAGGTDTQYF.

The sample holds many counts of this clonotype. The J gene is TRBJ1-4, the V gene TRBV7-8; TRBD1 agrees at 8 bases. V was clipped by 2 bases and J by 5 bases; unmatched bases: 4. Germline loops: CDR1 SGHVS, CDR2 FQNEAQ. The CDR3 sequence is 15 residues long. The CDR3 nucleotides read TGTGCCAGCAGCTTACGGGACAGGCCAAATGAAAAACTGTTTTTT. It yields the protein CASSLRDRPNEKLFF.

In its sample, this clonotype was seen a few times. The genes are TRBV28 and TRBJ1-2; the D gene is possibly TRBD1 (5 bases). V lost 5 bases to trimming and J lost 6 bases, with 22 bases between them. Germline V gene sequence: CDR1 MDHEN, CDR2 SYDVKM. The CDR3 runs 16 residues. CDR3 residues: CASSPPTWGLSNGYTF. The DNA of the CDR3 is TGTGCCAGCAGTCCACCGACCTGGGGGTTAAGCAATGGCTACACCTTC.

This clonotype has ten or more counts. The V call is TRBV14, the J call TRBJ1-5; TRBD1 is a possible D gene (5 bases). V dropped 0 bases and J dropped 3 bases, with 15 bases sitting between them. This CDR3 has 17 amino acids. The V gene's germline CDR1 is SGHDN and CDR2 FVKESK. The chain's CDR3 is CASSQEAEEGSNQPQHF. Written as DNA, the CDR3 is TGTGCCAGCAGCCAAGAAGCCGAGGAGGGGTCCAATCAGCCCCAGCATTTT.

The chain couples TRBV2 to TRBJ1-4, with D unresolved. CDR1 SNHLY and CDR2 FYNNEI come from the germline V gene. Trimming took 7 bases from V and 8 from J, leaving 11 bases between them. This CDR3 comprises 12 residues. The CDR3 DNA sequence: TGTGCCAGCAATGGGATTGGCGAAAAACTGTTTTTT. Its protein is CASNGIGEKLFF.

The rearrangement joins TRBV7-2 to TRBJ1-3, with a tentative D call TRBD1 (6 bases). Trimming took 4 bases from V and 0 from J, leaving 13 bases between them. The CDR3 runs 16 residues. The germline V gene encodes CDR1 SGHTA and CDR2 FQGNSA. The CDR3 DNA is TGTGCCAGCAGCTCACGGACAGACCTCTCTGGAAACACCATATATTTT. Translation: CASSSRTDLSGNTIYF.

In its sample, this clonotype was seen many times. The chain employs TRBV20-1 and TRBJ2-3, with 12 bases matching TRBD2. Germline CDR1 and CDR2: DFQATT and SNEGSKA (reference sequence). With V trimmed by 3 bases and J by 6 bases, 4 bases remained unmatched. The CDR3 extends over 14 amino acids. For the CDR3, the DNA is TGCAGTGCTAGCCCTAGCGGGGGGGCGGATACGCAGTATTTT. Translating gives CSASPSGGADTQYF.

Comment on this clonotype: It may be a read error: a sequence one base away is much more abundant. This chain connects TRBV7-6 to TRBJ2-3, with D possibly being TRBD2 (6 bases). Trimming left V 5 bases short and J 4 bases short, with 10 bases between. Germline loops: CDR1 SGHVS, CDR2 FNYEAQ. This CDR3 is built from 13 residues. The DNA for the CDR3 is TGTGCCAGCAGCCCCTGGGGGGCAGATACGCAGTATTTT. Translation: CASSPWGADTQYF.